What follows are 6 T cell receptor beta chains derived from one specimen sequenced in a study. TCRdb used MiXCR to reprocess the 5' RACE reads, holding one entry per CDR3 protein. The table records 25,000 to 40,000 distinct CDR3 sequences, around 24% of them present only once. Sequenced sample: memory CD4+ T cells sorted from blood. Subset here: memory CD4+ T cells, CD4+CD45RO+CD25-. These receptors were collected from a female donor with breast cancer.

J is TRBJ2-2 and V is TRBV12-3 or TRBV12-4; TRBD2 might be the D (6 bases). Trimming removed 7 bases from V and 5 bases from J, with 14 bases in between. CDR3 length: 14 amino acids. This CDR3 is CASTLGAGTGELFF. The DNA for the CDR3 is TGTGCCAGCACCCTAGGGGCGGGGACCGGGGAGCTGTTTTTT.

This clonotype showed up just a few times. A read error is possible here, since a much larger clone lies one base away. Here the CDR3 DNA reads TGTGCCAGCAGCCAACTCGTTAAGCAGTACTTC. It yields the protein CASSQLVKQYF. This chain links TRBV4-2 with TRBJ2-7, with D unresolved. Germline values: CDR1 LGHNA, CDR2 YNFKEQ. The V end was cut by 2 bases, the J end by 8 bases, with 7 bases between. This CDR3 comprises 11 residues.

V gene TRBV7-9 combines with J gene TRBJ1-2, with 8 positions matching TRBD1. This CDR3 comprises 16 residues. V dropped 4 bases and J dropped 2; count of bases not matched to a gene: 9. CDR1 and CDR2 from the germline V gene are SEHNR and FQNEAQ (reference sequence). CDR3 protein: CASSSNQRQGNYGYTF. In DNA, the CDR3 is TGTGCCAGCAGCTCTAATCAACGACAGGGGAACTATGGCTACACCTTC.

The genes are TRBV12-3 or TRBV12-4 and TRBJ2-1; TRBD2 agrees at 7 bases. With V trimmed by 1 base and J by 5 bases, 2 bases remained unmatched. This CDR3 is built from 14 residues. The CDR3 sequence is CASSLGLADNEQFF. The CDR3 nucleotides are TGTGCCAGCAGTTTAGGGCTAGCGGACAATGAGCAGTTCTTC.

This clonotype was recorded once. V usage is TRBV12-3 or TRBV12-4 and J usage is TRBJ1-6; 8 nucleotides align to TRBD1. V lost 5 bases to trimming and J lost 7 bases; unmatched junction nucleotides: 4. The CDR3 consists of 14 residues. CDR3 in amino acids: CASSPGQGNSPLHF. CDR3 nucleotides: TGTGCCAGCAGTCCCGGACAGGGAAATTCACCCCTCCACTTT.

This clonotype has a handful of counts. CDR3: CASSPPAGPESYTF. The DNA of the CDR3 is TGTGCCAGCTCACCACCGGCCGGCCCGGAGAGCTACACCTTC. The chain carries TRBV18 and TRBJ1-2, with D hard to call. Germline V gene data show CDR1 as KGHSH and CDR2 as LQKENI. V lost 0 bases and J lost 9, with 14 bases in between. The CDR3 covers 14 residues.